This paragraph covers one TCR beta chain sequence. The antigen is unknown. The sample is drawn from a study of beta chain features in type 1 diabetes. Study-wide background: No age, gender or cell yield differences were seen between patients and healthy donors. Study-level points and caveats: Type 1 diabetes patients had TCRB CDR3s that were shorter (moderately but significantly so) in all four CD4+ subsets. In comparison with healthy donors, patients had naive, central memory and Treg TCRB repertoires that appeared more similar.

All of the sorted populations showed purity greater than 95%. Reverse transcription of all isolated RNA meant that expressed TCRB transcripts were sequenced. Clones were read by immunoSEQ multiplex PCR, and TCRdb kept only the in-frame ones, dropping some. The table shows around 340,000 clones, with approximately 8% occurring only once. V shed 5 bases and J 2 bases; nucleotides not matched to a gene: 8. Germline V gives CDR1 SGHTA, CDR2 FQGNSA. CDR3 size: 15 residues. The clonotype was recovered from a woman between 18 and 29 years old in good health. The rearrangement joins TRBV7-2 to TRBJ2-7; 8 nucleotides line up with TRBD2. Sequenced input: central memory CD4+ T cells from blood. CDR3: CASSRTSYNTYEQYF. CDR3 coding DNA: TGTGCCAGCAGCAGGACTAGCTACAATACCTACGAGCAGTACTTC.